This T cell receptor (beta chain) is drawn from a study of identical twins. CDR3 length: 14 amino acids. The germline V gene has CDR1 SGHRS and CDR2 YFSETQ. Between the trimmed V and J ends, which lost 3 bases and 4 bases, there was a span of 13 bases. For this clonotype: The antigen is undetermined.

Overall study findings and caveats: Cord blood's abundant beta clonotypes had fewer insertions, unlike memory repertoires.

From the 5' RACE reads, TCRdb called clonotypes with MiXCR, one entry per CDR3 protein. The sample holds 690,000 or so distinct CDR3 sequences, around 5.7% seen once. The clonotype was recovered from a man aged 18 to 30 in good health. V gene TRBV5-1 combines with J gene TRBJ1-1; D gene unclear. The source material was naive T cells sorted from blood. The CDR3 coding sequence is TGCGCCAGCAGCTCGTCAGGTCGTGTCACTGAAGCTTTCTTT. Its translation is CASSSSGRVTEAFF.